This T cell receptor beta chain was found in a study of blood T cell repertoires in COVID-19. Generated by immunoSEQ multiplex PCR, the TCRdb table keeps only in-frame clones and is missing some. The table has about 42,000 clones, around 91% seen once. The sequencing sample was made of peripheral blood. The TCR was taken from a man over 45 with active COVID-19.

CDR3 in DNA: TGTGCCAGCAGCTTAAGCGGGAGGGCCTCCTACAATGAGCAGTTCTTC. Translated: CASSLSGRASYNEQFF. This sequence joins TRBV2 and TRBJ2-1; TRBD2 matches at 10 bases. Germline CDR1 SNHLY, CDR2 FYNNEI. CDR3 size: 16 residues. With 6 bases clipped from V and 0 bases from J, the junction kept 5 bases outside the gene matches.